Listed here are 9 T cell receptor beta chains from one sample, sequenced in a study of cytomegalovirus exposure and HLA in healthy donors. 13 Jbeta primers and 60 Vbeta primers were used for the PCR. This table comes from immunoSEQ multiplex PCR, and its TCRdb copy is limited to in-frame clones, with some not included. The sample has fewer than 200,000 clones; around 78% are singletons. The sequenced sample was PBMCs. The source is a female donor in good health and CMV-seronegative.

J is TRBJ1-4 and V is TRBV30; 8 bases line up with TRBD1. The length of the CDR3 is 14 residues. CDR1 is GTSNPN and CDR2 is SVGIG in the germline V gene (reference sequence). Trimming took 2 bases from V and 8 from J; bases not matched to a gene: 7. The CDR3 spells CAWSTGQGEEKLFF. CDR3 sequence (DNA): TGTGCCTGGAGTACCGGACAGGGTGAAGAAAAACTGTTTTTT.

The CDR3 DNA reads as TGTGCCAGCGTTCCGGGGGGCCCCTACAATGAGCAGTTCTTC. It specifies CASVPGGPYNEQFF. The V and J genes are TRBV2 and TRBJ2-1; a weak D match, TRBD2 (7 bases). Germline loops: CDR1 SNHLY, CDR2 FYNNEI. The CDR3 sequence is 14 residues long. Trimming removed 8 bases from V and 2 bases from J, with 13 bases in between.

This chain links TRBV6-1 with TRBJ2-7; D is possibly TRBD1 (5 bases). Trimming shortened V by 4 bases and J by 3 bases, and 13 bases separated the two germline ends. This CDR3 has 14 amino acids. The germline CDR1 and CDR2 sequences are MNHNS and SASEGT. CDR3 DNA: TGTGCCAGCAGTGGCCAGGGCGGAATCTACGAGCAGTACTTC. It yields the protein CASSGQGGIYEQYF.

This chain uses TRBV9 with TRBJ2-7; D might be TRBD2 (6 bases). Germline assignment: CDR1 SGDLS and CDR2 YYNGEE. CDR3 length: 14 residues. V was clipped by 5 bases and J by 7 bases, with 19 bases between them. The CDR3 region is CASSPTGVAGEQYF. The CDR3 coding sequence is TGTGCCAGCAGTCCCACGGGCGTGGCGGGGGAGCAGTACTTC.

V gene TRBV6-1 combines with J gene TRBJ2-5; 13 bases are shared with TRBD2. Germline V gene sequence: CDR1 MNHNS, CDR2 SASEGT. The CDR3 is 15 amino acids. The V segment lost 4 bases and the J segment 5 bases; nucleotides outside the gene matches: 4. CDR3 residues: CASSATSGGFETQYF. CDR3 in DNA: TGTGCCAGCAGTGCGACTAGCGGGGGGTTTGAGACCCAGTACTTC.

The chain links TRBV19 to TRBJ1-5; 10 bases align to TRBD1. The V gene end was trimmed by 7 bases and the J gene end by 7 bases; junction bases not matched to a gene: 7. This CDR3 has 14 residues. Germline CDR1 LNHDA, CDR2 SQIVND (reference sequence). CDR3 sequence (DNA): TGTGCCAGTACCCAGACAGGGGGCGTACAGCCCCAGCATTTT. It specifies CASTQTGGVQPQHF.

J is TRBJ2-7 and V is TRBV5-1, with 9 bases identical to TRBD2. Germline assignment: CDR1 SGHRS and CDR2 YFSETQ. Trimming took 0 bases from V and 0 from J; bases not matched to a gene: 4. The CDR3 totals 16 residues. The CDR3 nucleotides read TGCGCCAGCAGCTTGGTTCCTAGCGGGACCTCCTACGAGCAGTACTTC. Translating gives CASSLVPSGTSYEQYF.

Only a few counts were recorded for this clone. The rearrangement joins TRBV7-2 to TRBJ2-7; TRBD1 matches 7 bases. The germline V gene has CDR1 SGHTA and CDR2 FQGNSA. CDR3 size: 15 residues. The junction had 5 bases not matched to a gene; V was cut back by 3 bases and J by 0 bases. CDR3 sequence (DNA): TGTGCCAGCAGCTTGACAGGGTCGAGCTCCTACGAGCAGTACTTC. Translation gives CASSLTGSSSYEQYF. Full variable domain (remainder filled in from reference TRBV7-2 and TRBJ2-7): GAGVSQSPSNKVTEKGKDVELRCDPISGHTALYWYRQSLGQGLEFLIYFQGNSAPDKSGLPSDRFSAERTGGSVSTLTIQRTQQEDSAVYLCASSLTGSSSYEQYFGPGTRLTVT.

V is TRBV6-5 and J is TRBJ1-1; D remains ambiguous. This CDR3 is 15 amino acids long. The V gene's germline CDR1 is MNHEY and CDR2 SVGAGI. With 7 bases removed from V and 0 bases from J, the gap between germline ends came to 15 bases. The CDR3, as DNA: TGTGCCAGCAACCCCGAGGGCCTCATGAACACTGAAGCTTTCTTT. Protein sequence: CASNPEGLMNTEAFF.